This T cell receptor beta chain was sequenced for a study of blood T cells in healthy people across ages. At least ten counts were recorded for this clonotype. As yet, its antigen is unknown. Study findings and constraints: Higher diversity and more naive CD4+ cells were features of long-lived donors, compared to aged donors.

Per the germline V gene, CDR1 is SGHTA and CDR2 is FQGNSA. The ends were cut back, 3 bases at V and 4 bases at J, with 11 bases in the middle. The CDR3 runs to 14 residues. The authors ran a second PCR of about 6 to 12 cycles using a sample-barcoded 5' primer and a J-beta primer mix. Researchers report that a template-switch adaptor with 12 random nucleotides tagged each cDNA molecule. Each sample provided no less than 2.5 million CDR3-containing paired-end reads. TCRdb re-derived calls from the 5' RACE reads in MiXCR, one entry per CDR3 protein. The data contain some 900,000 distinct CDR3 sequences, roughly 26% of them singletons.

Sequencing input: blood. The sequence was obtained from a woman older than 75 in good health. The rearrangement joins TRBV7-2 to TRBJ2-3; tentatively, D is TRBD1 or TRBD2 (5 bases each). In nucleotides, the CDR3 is TGTGCCAGCAGCTTTTCAGGGAGCTCAGATACGCAGTATTTT. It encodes CASSFSGSSDTQYF.